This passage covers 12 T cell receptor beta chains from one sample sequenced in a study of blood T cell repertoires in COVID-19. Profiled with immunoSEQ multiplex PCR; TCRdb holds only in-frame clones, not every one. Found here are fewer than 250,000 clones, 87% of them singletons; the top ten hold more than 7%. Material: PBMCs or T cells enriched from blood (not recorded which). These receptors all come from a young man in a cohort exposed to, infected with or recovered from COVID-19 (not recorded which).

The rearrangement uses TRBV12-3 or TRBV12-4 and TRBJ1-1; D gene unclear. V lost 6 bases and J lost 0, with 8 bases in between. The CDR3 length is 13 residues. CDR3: CASRRGMNTEAFF. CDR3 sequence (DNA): TGTGCCAGCAGGCGAGGGATGAACACTGAAGCTTTCTTT.

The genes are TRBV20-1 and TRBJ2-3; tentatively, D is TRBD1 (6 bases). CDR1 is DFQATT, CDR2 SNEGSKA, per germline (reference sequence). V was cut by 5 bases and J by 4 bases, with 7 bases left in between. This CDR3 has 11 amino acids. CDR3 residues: CSARTADTQYF. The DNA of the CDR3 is TGCAGTGCTCGGACAGCAGATACGCAGTATTTT.

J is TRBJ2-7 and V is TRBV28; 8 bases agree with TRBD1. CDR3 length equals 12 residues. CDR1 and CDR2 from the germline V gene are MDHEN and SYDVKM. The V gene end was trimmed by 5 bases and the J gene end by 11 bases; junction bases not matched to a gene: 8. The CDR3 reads CASSERDRPKYF. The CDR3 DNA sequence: TGTGCCAGCAGTGAACGGGACAGGCCGAAGTACTTC.

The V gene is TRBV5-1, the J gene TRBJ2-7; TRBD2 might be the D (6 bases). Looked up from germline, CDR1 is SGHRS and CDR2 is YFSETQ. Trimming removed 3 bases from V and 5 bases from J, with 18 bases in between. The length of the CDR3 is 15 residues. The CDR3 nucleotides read TGCGCCAGCAGCTGGAGGGGAGTACCGGAGGACGAGCAGTACTTC. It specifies CASSWRGVPEDEQYF.

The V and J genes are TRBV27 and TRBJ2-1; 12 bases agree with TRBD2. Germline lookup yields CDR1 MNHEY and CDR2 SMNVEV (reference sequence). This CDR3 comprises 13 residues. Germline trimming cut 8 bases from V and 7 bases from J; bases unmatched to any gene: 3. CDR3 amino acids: CASRTSGMNEQFF. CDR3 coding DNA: TGTGCCAGCCGGACTAGCGGGATGAATGAGCAGTTCTTC.

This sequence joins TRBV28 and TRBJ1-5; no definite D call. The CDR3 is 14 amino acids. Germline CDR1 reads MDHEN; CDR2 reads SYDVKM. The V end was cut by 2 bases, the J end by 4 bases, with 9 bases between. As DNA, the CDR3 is TGTGCCAGCAGTTTAGCGGATTTGAATCAGCCCCAGCATTTT. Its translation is CASSLADLNQPQHF.

The CDR3 protein is CAISESRVEKLFF. The CDR3 DNA reads as TGTGCCATCAGTGAGTCGAGGGTTGAAAAACTGTTTTTT. The chain uses TRBV10-3 and TRBJ1-4, with D hard to call. Germline lookup yields CDR1 ENHRY and CDR2 SYGVKD. V was cut by 0 bases and J by 7 bases, with 6 bases left in between. There are 13 residues in the CDR3.

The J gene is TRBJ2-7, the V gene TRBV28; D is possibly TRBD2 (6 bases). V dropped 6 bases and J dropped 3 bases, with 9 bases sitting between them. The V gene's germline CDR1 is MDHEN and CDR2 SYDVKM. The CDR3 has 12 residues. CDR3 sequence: CASRVGGYEQYF. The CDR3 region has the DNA TGTGCCAGCAGGGTGGGGGGCTACGAGCAGTACTTC. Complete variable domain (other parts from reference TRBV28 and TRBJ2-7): DVKVTQSSRYLVKRTGEKVFLECVQDMDHENMFWYRQDPGLGLRLIYFSYDVKMKEKGDIPEGYSVSREKKERFSLILESASTNQTSMYLCASRVGGYEQYFGPGTRLTVT.

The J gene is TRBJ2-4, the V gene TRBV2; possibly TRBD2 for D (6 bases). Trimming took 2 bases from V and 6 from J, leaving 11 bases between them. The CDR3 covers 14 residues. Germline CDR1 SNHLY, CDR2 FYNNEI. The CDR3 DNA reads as TGTGCCAGCAGTGAACTAGCGCGGACAAACATTCAGTACTTC. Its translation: CASSELARTNIQYF.

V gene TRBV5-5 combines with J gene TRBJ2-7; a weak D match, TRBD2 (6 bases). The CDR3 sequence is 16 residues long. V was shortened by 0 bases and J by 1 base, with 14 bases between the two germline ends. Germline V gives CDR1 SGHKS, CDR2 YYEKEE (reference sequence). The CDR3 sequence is CASSLDPGSQSYEQYF. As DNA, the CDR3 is TGTGCCAGCAGCTTGGATCCCGGGAGCCAGTCCTACGAGCAGTACTTC.

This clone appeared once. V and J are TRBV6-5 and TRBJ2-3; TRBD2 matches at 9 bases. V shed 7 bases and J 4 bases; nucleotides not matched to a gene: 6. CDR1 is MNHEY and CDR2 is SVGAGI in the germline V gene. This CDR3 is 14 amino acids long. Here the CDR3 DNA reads TGTGCCAGCAACTTAGCGGGAGTTGCAGATACGCAGTATTTT. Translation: CASNLAGVADTQYF.

The CDR3 spells CASSRFGQPYGYTF. CDR3 DNA: TGTGCCAGCAGTCGATTCGGACAGCCATATGGCTACACCTTC. This chain joins TRBV28 and TRBJ1-2, with D possibly TRBD1 on 6 matching bases. The germline gives CDR1 MDHEN, CDR2 SYDVKM. The CDR3 consists of 14 residues. V shed 5 bases and J shed 5 bases, with 15 bases lying between them.